This is a list of T cell receptor beta chains from one sample in a study of response to subunit inactivated influenza vaccine. Each CDR3 protein gets one entry after TCRdb re-called the RT-PCR reads with MiXCR. There are 490,000 or so distinct CDR3 sequences in the sample; less than 8% occur only once, and roughly 13% lies in the top ten. The sample consisted of PBMCs from blood, taken less than 30 months after vaccination. The origin of the receptors is a man between 50 and 75 years old who received an inactivated influenza vaccine. CDR3s include the opening cysteine and the closing phenylalanine or tryptophan. Each record gives: V gene, J gene, CDR3 protein.

v_gene: TRBV19; j_gene: TRBJ1-5; CDR3aa: CASSMEDRETAQHF
v_gene: TRBV7-2; j_gene: TRBJ2-5; CDR3aa: CASSLGDMGGRETQYF
v_gene: TRBV20-1; j_gene: TRBJ2-7; CDR3aa: CSAREATRTYEQYF
v_gene: TRBV5-1; j_gene: TRBJ2-7; CDR3aa: CASSFNQYEQYF
v_gene: TRBV4-3; j_gene: TRBJ2-5; CDR3aa: CASSHNTRGTQYF
v_gene: TRBV12-3/TRBV12-4; j_gene: TRBJ1-5; CDR3aa: CASTSGTGGQPQHF
v_gene: TRBV7-8; j_gene: TRBJ2-6; CDR3aa: CASSQVKGLNGANVLTF
v_gene: TRBV12-3/TRBV12-4; j_gene: TRBJ2-7; CDR3aa: CASSLGNGYEQYF
v_gene: TRBV18; j_gene: TRBJ1-1; CDR3aa: CASSPASTNTEAFF
v_gene: TRBV3-1; j_gene: TRBJ2-3; CDR3aa: CASSHSGLVTFSHSGGTQYF
v_gene: TRBV6-2/TRBV6-3; j_gene: TRBJ2-7; CDR3aa: CASRTGGPGSYEQYF
v_gene: TRBV5-1; j_gene: TRBJ1-5; CDR3aa: CASSLDSYSNQPQHF
v_gene: TRBV27; j_gene: TRBJ1-1; CDR3aa: CASHTGTAPAFF
v_gene: TRBV7-8; j_gene: TRBJ2-3; CDR3aa: CASSSNSGGRADTQYF
v_gene: TRBV12-3/TRBV12-4; j_gene: TRBJ1-2; CDR3aa: CASSSRTANYGYTF
v_gene: TRBV19; j_gene: TRBJ2-1; CDR3aa: CASSIVALAGTNEQFF
v_gene: TRBV5-1; j_gene: TRBJ2-3; CDR3aa: CASSLVMASTDTQYF
v_gene: TRBV7-9; j_gene: TRBJ1-4; CDR3aa: CASSLMETADEKLFF
v_gene: TRBV12-3/TRBV12-4; j_gene: TRBJ2-7; CDR3aa: CATQTAGGEQYF
v_gene: TRBV11-2; j_gene: TRBJ2-4; CDR3aa: CASSLDYGLGNIQYF
v_gene: TRBV6-2/TRBV6-3; j_gene: TRBJ2-7; CDR3aa: CASSRLALEQYF
v_gene: TRBV20-1; j_gene: TRBJ1-1; CDR3aa: CGAISFSDTEAFF
v_gene: TRBV29-1; j_gene: TRBJ2-4; CDR3aa: CSVEDRGGGQIQYF
v_gene: TRBV4-2; j_gene: TRBJ2-5; CDR3aa: CASSPPGSQETQYF
v_gene: TRBV29-1; j_gene: TRBJ1-1; CDR3aa: CSVSTGNRAFF
v_gene: TRBV20-1; j_gene: TRBJ2-5; CDR3aa: CSASSETQYF
v_gene: TRBV28; j_gene: TRBJ2-7; CDR3aa: CASSRSPTSYEQYF
v_gene: TRBV12-3/TRBV12-4; j_gene: TRBJ2-7; CDR3aa: CASSQFRGDSYEQYF
v_gene: TRBV20-1; j_gene: TRBJ2-3; CDR3aa: CSARGAGTDTQYF
v_gene: TRBV12-3/TRBV12-4; j_gene: TRBJ2-7; CDR3aa: CASSQRSGAYEQYF
v_gene: TRBV9; j_gene: TRBJ1-3; CDR3aa: CASSVEPQEWGNTIYF
v_gene: TRBV7-2; j_gene: TRBJ2-1; CDR3aa: CASSLSHKVTRKNEQFF
v_gene: TRBV19; j_gene: TRBJ1-1; CDR3aa: CASSIAWNTEAFF
v_gene: TRBV28; j_gene: TRBJ2-7; CDR3aa: CASSFRSGWDRLGHEQYF
v_gene: TRBV12-3/TRBV12-4; j_gene: TRBJ2-7; CDR3aa: CASSLRQTYEQYF
v_gene: TRBV28; j_gene: TRBJ2-5; CDR3aa: CASSWGWETQYF
v_gene: TRBV2; j_gene: TRBJ1-5; CDR3aa: CASSAREGNQPQHF
v_gene: TRBV12-3/TRBV12-4; j_gene: TRBJ2-4; CDR3aa: CASSGGTISIQYF
v_gene: TRBV5-6; j_gene: TRBJ1-2; CDR3aa: CASGAGANYGYTF